These T cell receptor beta chains were read from a single sample in a study of regulatory T cells in long-lasting Graves disease. Via MiXCR, TCRdb re-called the multiplex PCR reads, giving one row per CDR3 protein. The sample has roughly 610,000 distinct CDR3 sequences, less than 20% seen once; the top ten hold 15% to 20%. The same specimen was also included in a second study, on T cells in Graves' hyperthyroidism and ophthalmopathy.

The material was peripheral blood mononuclear cells (PBMCs), obtained at new diagnosis, from a patient treated with antithyroid drugs. The receptor set was obtained from a woman aged 25-40 years with Graves disease. Each CDR3 is given with its conserved first and last residue.

v_call: TRBV7-9; cdr3_aa: CASGLAGNNEQFF
v_call: TRBV5-1; cdr3_aa: CASTFRLAKNSNEQFF
v_call: TRBV28; cdr3_aa: CASNKDLRGYTF
v_call: TRBV18; cdr3_aa: CASSLHRGRDEKLFF
v_call: TRBV9; cdr3_aa: CASSASTYEQYF
v_call: TRBV19; cdr3_aa: CASSLRTSGSKTQYF
v_call: TRBV30; cdr3_aa: CAWGSGRWGTGELFF
v_call: TRBV9; cdr3_aa: CASSLGTSGIDTQYF
v_call: TRBV20-1; cdr3_aa: CSVSRGTGGELFF
v_call: TRBV28; cdr3_aa: CASSETAFMNTEAFF
v_call: TRBV11-2; cdr3_aa: CASSSADWSYEQYF
v_call: TRBV28; cdr3_aa: CASRTGKRGSAVLEKLFF
v_call: TRBV27; cdr3_aa: CASSFLPYNRTSTDTQYF
v_call: TRBV2; cdr3_aa: CASSDRAAGYTF
v_call: TRBV7-7; cdr3_aa: CASSATGWGETQYF
v_call: TRBV2; cdr3_aa: CASSSDSNTEAFF
v_call: TRBV29-1; cdr3_aa: CSVVTGTGDLPYEQYF
v_call: TRBV9; cdr3_aa: CASSVELAANTGELFF
v_call: TRBV2; cdr3_aa: CASSEGGIATGELFF
v_call: TRBV20-1; cdr3_aa: CSAPPPGQLNQPQHF
v_call: TRBV5-1; cdr3_aa: CACSNLGTEAFF
v_call: TRBV5-1; cdr3_aa: CASSADQTALWF
v_call: TRBV11-1; cdr3_aa: CASSATYAGAPLHF
v_call: TRBV5-1; cdr3_aa: CASSLMLAGSDNEQFF
v_call: TRBV9; cdr3_aa: CASSVDVGVVYEQFF
v_call: TRBV20-1; cdr3_aa: CSARDPVGAGGQETQYF
v_call: TRBV7-3; cdr3_aa: CASSSLGGAITDTQYF
v_call: TRBV7-2; cdr3_aa: CASKGAPDTYEQYF
v_call: TRBV2; cdr3_aa: CASTVQENTEAFF
v_call: TRBV20-1; cdr3_aa: CSAKTGLDSPLHF
v_call: TRBV12-3/TRBV12-4; cdr3_aa: CASSGDATYNEQFF
v_call: TRBV7-2; cdr3_aa: CASSLTPGQGGEHF
v_call: TRBV24-1; cdr3_aa: CATSDPLGSSGRSKNTGELFF
v_call: TRBV5-6; cdr3_aa: CASHVEDQPQHF
v_call: TRBV19; cdr3_aa: CASTYRGAVGTGELFF
v_call: TRBV19; cdr3_aa: CASSKRVMAQNEKLFF